This note documents a single T cell receptor (beta chain) sequence. Its antigen target is currently unknown. One junction end disagrees with the germline gene, perhaps due to a read error. This specimen belongs to a study of tumor and adjacent non-tumor tissue in lung cancer listed by TCRdb under 2018. Regarding the study in general: By cancer type, the cohort comprised under 15 adenocarcinoma patients, 2 squamous cell carcinoma patients and 1 small cell lung cancer patient. The 15 or so patients were aged roughly 30 to 85 years, included around ten men and 5 women, and had TNM stage I to III disease. A total of 95 million to 150 million productive TCRbeta reads were generated by sequencing, corresponding to an average of approximately 4 million reads per sample. Using bulk TCRbeta repertoires from 15 lung cancer patients, the study set lung tumor tissue side by side with matched distant non-tumor lung tissue. For each patient, one tumor sample and one normal lung sample were taken, giving around 31 paired specimens that underwent TCRbeta CDR3 sequencing.

The paper as a whole reports these results and caveats: Only 15 patients were included in the cohort, and the need for larger samples and more detailed clinical data was noted by the authors. TCR diversity was significantly higher in younger patients, and higher tumor TCR diversity was associated with shorter overall and disease-free survival. Tumor tissue showed significantly greater TCR diversity (inverse Simpson) than normal lung tissue (approximately 400 vs 170, P = 0.0075, Mann-Whitney U test). The top 100 clones accounted for a significantly larger cumulative portion of the repertoire in normal lung than in tumor tissue. Because peripheral blood was not sequenced, blood TCRbeta repertoires in the lung cancer patients of the study were not examined. The sequencing platform is not named in the methods, and unique molecular identifiers are not mentioned.

Library generation was performed with multiplex PCR. Instrument on record: Illumina HiSeq 2500. TCRbeta libraries were constructed through three rounds of nested PCR with primers (Table S4) according to protocols adapted from ARM-PCR. Before sequencing, PCR products in the 200-500 bp range were cut out of the gel and cleaned up using the QIAquick gel extraction kit. Turning to the authors' computational methods: Reads were cleaned using Trimmomatic, were merged into complete CDR3 sequences using FLASH, and were assigned to V(D)J germline segments using MiTCR. Clonal diversity was computed as the inverse Simpson's index with VDJtools. In-frame sequences lacking a premature stop codon were counted as productive reads. The public sequencing data were trimmed at Q25 with fastp and processed into clonotypes with MiXCR by TCRdb, which kept only in-frame beta chains. When rows share a CDR3 protein, they turn into one entry using the most common DNA and genes. TCRdb's processing, not the study's, gives the V and J calls here. In all, the sample holds 90,000 or so distinct CDR3 sequences, and about three fifths of those were seen once. Around 14% of the sample is taken by the ten largest.

From its cysteine to its phenylalanine, the CDR3 spans 18 amino acids. Only CDR3 DNA is held: 54 bases, read in frame from base 1. RNA was isolated from bulk, unsorted tissue, and RNA quality was assessed with a NanoDrop ND-1000 and an Agilent 2100. Donors were newly diagnosed lung cancer patients admitted for thoracic surgery in China between August and November 2014, without prior chemotherapy. The study excluded patients who had received radiotherapy or chemotherapy before or who had another cancer at the same time. Surgical tissue pieces of 1-2 cm3 were preserved in RNAlater solution and were kept at -80 degrees C until use.

Recombination joined TRBV12-3 or TRBV12-4 with TRBJ1-2; a confident D gene designation cannot be given. The TCR sequence derives from a man in his 70s with non-small cell lung cancer. Sequencing input: lung tumor tissue. CDR3 region: CASTTPSRTGLKDYGCTF. The DNA reads as follows: TGTGCCAGCACCACTCCTTCACGGACCGGGTTGAAGGACTATGGCTGCACCTTC.